This T cell receptor beta chain emerged from a study of human T cells and chemical hapten exposure. Study at large: Patch tests applied 0.01% DPC to the upper back, read at 6 days.

TCRdb processed the RACE reads anew with MiXCR; each CDR3 protein has one entry. Here the sample spans more than 300,000 distinct CDR3 sequences, 5.1% being singletons. Time point reported: pre-sensitization, week 0. The treatment is: therapeutic diphenylcyclopropenone sensitization with weekly scalp DPC. This clonotype was detected many times. V was pared by 6 bases and J by 8 bases, with 14 bases between. This CDR3 is built from 13 residues. In germline, CDR1 is SGHAT, CDR2 FQNNGV. This sequence was found in a woman aged 45-59 years with alopecia areata. Some clones in this sample may be carry-over from other donors' samples. V gene TRBV11-2 combines with J gene TRBJ2-1, with D maybe TRBD1 (6 bases). Material: whole blood, obtained in connection with sensitization to the hapten diphenylcyclopropenone (DPC). Written as DNA, the CDR3 is TGTGCCAGCAGACCGCAGGGACATGATGAGCAGTTCTTC. It specifies CASRPQGHDEQFF. Based on the CDR3 plus reference TRBV11-2 and TRBJ2-1, the full variable domain is EAGVAQSPRYKIIEKRQSVAFWCNPISGHATLYWYQQILGQGPKLLIQFQNNGVVDDSQLPKDRFSAERLKGVDSTLKIQPAKLEDSAVYLCASRPQGHDEQFFGPGTRLTVL.